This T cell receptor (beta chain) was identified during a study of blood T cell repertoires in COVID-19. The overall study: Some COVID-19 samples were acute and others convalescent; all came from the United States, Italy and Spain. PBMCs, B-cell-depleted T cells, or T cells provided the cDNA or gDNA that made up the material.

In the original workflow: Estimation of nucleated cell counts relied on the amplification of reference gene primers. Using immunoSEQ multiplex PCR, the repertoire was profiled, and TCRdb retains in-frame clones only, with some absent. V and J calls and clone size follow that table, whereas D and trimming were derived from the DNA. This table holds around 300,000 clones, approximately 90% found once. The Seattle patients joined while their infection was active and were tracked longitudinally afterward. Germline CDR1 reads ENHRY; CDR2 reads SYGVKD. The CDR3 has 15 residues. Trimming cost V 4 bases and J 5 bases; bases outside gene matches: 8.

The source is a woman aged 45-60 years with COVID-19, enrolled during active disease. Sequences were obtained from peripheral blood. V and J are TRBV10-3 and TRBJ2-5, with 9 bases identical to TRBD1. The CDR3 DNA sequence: TGTGCCATCAGTGTTGGGGGGACAGGGATGGAGACCCAGTACTTC. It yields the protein CAISVGGTGMETQYF.